These T cell receptor beta chains were read from a single sample in a study of long-term antiretroviral therapy in people with HIV. Profiled with immunoSEQ multiplex PCR; TCRdb holds only in-frame clones, not every one. The sample records 40,000 to 60,000 clones, around four fifths being singletons. Sample: unsorted PBMCs, taken 0.8 years after starting antiretroviral therapy. These receptor sequences come from a woman aged 18 to 35 with HIV. The CDR3 runs from the conserved cysteine through the conserved F or W. D genes are given only for firm matches. For some rows the clone size is stated as once, few or many, or as a class when expanded; others skip it.

abundance: -; v_gene: TRBV28; d_gene: -; j_gene: TRBJ2-2; CDR3aa: CASINQGYPGELFF; CDR3nt: TGTGCCAGCATAAACCAGGGGTATCCCGGGGAGCTGTTTTTT
abundance: -; v_gene: TRBV10-3; d_gene: TRBD2; j_gene: TRBJ2-3; CDR3aa: CAISEYGTSGRDTQYF; CDR3nt: TGTGCCATCAGTGAATACGGGACTAGCGGGAGAGATACGCAGTATTTT
abundance: -; v_gene: TRBV15; d_gene: TRBD1; j_gene: TRBJ2-7; CDR3aa: CATSDRTGKNEQYF; CDR3nt: TGTGCCACCAGCGATAGGACAGGGAAGAACGAGCAGTACTTC
abundance: once; v_gene: TRBV19; d_gene: TRBD1; j_gene: TRBJ2-7; CDR3aa: CASSPGQNFYEQYF; CDR3nt: TGTGCCAGTAGTCCGGGACAGAACTTCTACGAGCAGTACTTC
abundance: -; v_gene: TRBV28; d_gene: -; j_gene: TRBJ1-1; CDR3aa: CASSPSQRTPGNTEAFF; CDR3nt: TGTGCCAGCAGTCCCTCTCAAAGGACCCCGGGAAACACTGAAGCTTTCTTT
abundance: -; v_gene: TRBV15; d_gene: TRBD1; j_gene: TRBJ2-7; CDR3aa: CATSRGQGSRYEQYF; CDR3nt: TGTGCCACCAGCAGAGGACAGGGAAGCAGGTACGAGCAGTACTTC
abundance: -; v_gene: TRBV10-1; d_gene: -; j_gene: TRBJ2-1; CDR3aa: CASSDLGNGNEQFF; CDR3nt: TGCGCCAGCAGTGACCTTGGGAACGGCAATGAGCAGTTCTTC
abundance: few; v_gene: TRBV29-1; d_gene: TRBD2; j_gene: TRBJ2-7; CDR3aa: CSVEAPGTSGRYEQYF; CDR3nt: TGCAGCGTTGAGGCCCCCGGGACTAGCGGGAGATACGAGCAGTACTTC
abundance: -; v_gene: TRBV11-3; d_gene: TRBD2; j_gene: TRBJ2-3; CDR3aa: CASSRGTSGHTDTQYF; CDR3nt: TGTGCCAGCAGCCGAGGGACTAGCGGGCACACAGATACGCAGTATTTT
abundance: -; v_gene: TRBV19; d_gene: -; j_gene: TRBJ1-5; CDR3aa: CASSMSQARGGNQPQHF; CDR3nt: TGTGCCAGTAGTATGAGCCAGGCCCGAGGGGGCAATCAGCCCCAGCATTTT